This T cell receptor beta chain was recorded in a study of human T cells and chemical hapten exposure. Study-wide context: Patch tests put 0.01% DPC on the upper back, and the results were checked at 6 days.

TCRdb reanalysed the RACE reads using MiXCR and keeps one entry per CDR3 protein. This repertoire shows about 71,000 distinct CDR3 sequences, 7.5% to 10% found once; its top ten account for over 3%. Trimming shortened V by 2 bases and J by 2 bases, and 13 bases separated the two germline ends. The germline V gene has CDR1 SGHTA and CDR2 FQGNSA. The CDR3 has 16 residues. Time point here: patch test 1, 2 weeks after DPC sensitization. Noted treatment: therapeutic diphenylcyclopropenone sensitization with weekly scalp DPC. Extraction yielded total RNA from whole blood (unfractionated). This clonotype appeared many times. Antigen unknown. Regarding the study as a whole: Expanded TCRs showed more large CDR3 clusters than pre-sensitization or healthy control sets.

The V and J genes are TRBV7-2 and TRBJ1-5, with D perhaps matching TRBD1 (5 bases). The TCR originated in a woman between 35 and 50 years old with alopecia areata. Some clones in this sample may be carry-over from other donors' samples. This sample comprised whole blood, obtained in connection with sensitization to the hapten diphenylcyclopropenone (DPC). CDR3 in DNA: TGTGCCAGCAGCTTAATGCAGGGAGAAGGCAATCAGCCCCAGCATTTT. Encoded protein: CASSLMQGEGNQPQHF.